This T cell receptor (beta chain) was identified during a study of OX40 agonist ivuxolimab in advanced cancers. Study information: Patients received ivuxolimab, an agonistic anti-OX40 (CD134) antibody. Treatment received earlier with anti-PD-1, anti-PD-L1 or anti-CTLA-4 agents was allowed, and 40% had some.

The V gene lost 3 bases and the J gene lost 2 bases, with 8 bases spanning the gap. Germline V gene lookup returns CDR1 LNHDA and CDR2 SQIVND (reference sequence). This CDR3 region has 14 residues. Clones were read by immunoSEQ multiplex PCR, and TCRdb kept only the in-frame ones, dropping some. The data hold just over 95,000 clones, with roughly 88% observed a single time. Systemic immunosuppression or autoimmune disease history was grounds to exclude patients. The chain uses TRBV19 and TRBJ2-1; D might be TRBD1 or TRBD2, each matching 6 bases. The sequences come from CD4+ or CD8+ T cells sorted from blood, collected in a trial of the OX40 agonist ivuxolimab. The clonotype comes from an adult with an advanced solid tumor such as melanoma, head and neck, liver or kidney cancer. For the CDR3, the DNA is TGTGCCAGTAGTATGAGGGGGGCCTACAATGAGCAGTTCTTC. Protein: CASSMRGAYNEQFF.